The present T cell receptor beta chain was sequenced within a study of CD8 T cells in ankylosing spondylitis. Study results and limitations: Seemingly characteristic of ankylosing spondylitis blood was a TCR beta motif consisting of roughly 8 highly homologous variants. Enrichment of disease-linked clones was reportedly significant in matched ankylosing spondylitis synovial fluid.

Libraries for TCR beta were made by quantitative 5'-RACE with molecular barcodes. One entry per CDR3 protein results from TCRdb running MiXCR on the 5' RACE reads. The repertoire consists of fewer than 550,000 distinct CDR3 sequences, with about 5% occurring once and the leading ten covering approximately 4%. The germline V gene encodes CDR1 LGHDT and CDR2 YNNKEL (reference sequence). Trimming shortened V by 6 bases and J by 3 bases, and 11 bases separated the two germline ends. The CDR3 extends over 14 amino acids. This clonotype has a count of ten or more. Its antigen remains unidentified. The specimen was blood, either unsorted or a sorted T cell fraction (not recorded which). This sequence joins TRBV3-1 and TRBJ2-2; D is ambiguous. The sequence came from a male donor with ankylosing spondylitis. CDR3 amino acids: CASRLLWDTGELFF. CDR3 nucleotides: TGTGCCAGCAGACTACTCTGGGACACCGGGGAGCTGTTTTTT.